One sample yielded the 17 T cell receptor beta chains listed below, sequenced in a study of cytomegalovirus exposure and HLA in healthy donors. The PCR was carried out with 60 Vbeta primers and 13 Jbeta primers. Generated by immunoSEQ multiplex PCR, the TCRdb table keeps only in-frame clones and is missing some. The sample includes 150,000 to 200,000 clones, roughly 87% of them seen just once. The sample comprised PBMCs. The receptors shown here come from a man between 45 and 60 years old in good health and CMV-seropositive.

This clone was found once. The gene calls are TRBV13 and TRBJ2-1, with D unresolved. The ends were cut back, 10 bases at V and 6 bases at J, with 16 bases in the middle. The V gene's germline CDR1 is PRHDT and CDR2 FYEKMQ (reference sequence). This CDR3 is 13 amino acids long. This CDR3 reads CATQTSGLNEQFF. In DNA, the CDR3 is TGTGCCACCCAGACTTCGGGTCTCAATGAGCAGTTCTTC.

The chain has TRBV27 and TRBJ2-3; TRBD1 is a possible D gene (5 bases). The CDR3 is 17 amino acids. With 0 bases removed from V and 1 base from J, the gap between germline ends came to 14 bases. CDR1 is MNHEY, CDR2 SMNVEV, per germline (reference sequence). CDR3 loop: CASSLSDRTGGTDTQYF. The DNA for the CDR3 is TGTGCCAGCAGTTTATCGGACCGAACAGGAGGCACAGATACGCAGTATTTT.

This chain connects TRBV11-2 to TRBJ2-6; 8 bases fit TRBD1. The CDR3 loop spans 18 amino acids. The germline gives CDR1 SGHAT, CDR2 FQNNGV. After removal of 5 bases from V and 2 bases from J, the junction contained 11 bases not matched to a gene. CDR3 in DNA: TGTGCCAGCAGCCCATCTAAGGACAGGGCTGCTGGGGCCAACGTCCTGACTTTC. This translates into CASSPSKDRAAGANVLTF. The full variable domain, its missing parts supplied by reference TRBV11-2 and TRBJ2-6, is EAGVAQSPRYKIIEKRQSVAFWCNPISGHATLYWYQQILGQGPKLLIQFQNNGVVDDSQLPKDRFSAERLKGVDSTLKIQPAKLEDSAVYLCASSPSKDRAAGANVLTFGAGSRLTVL.

J is TRBJ2-2 and V is TRBV30, with D possibly being TRBD2 (6 bases). V gave up 8 bases and J gave up 9 bases, with 22 bases separating them. From germline, CDR1 is GTSNPN and CDR2 SVGIG (reference sequence). This CDR3 has 14 residues. The CDR3 reads CASRPGTSIRELFF. CDR3 sequence (DNA): TGTGCCAGTCGCCCGGGGACTTCCATCCGGGAGCTGTTTTTT.

This clone was counted only a few times. The V call is TRBV18, the J call TRBJ2-7; 11 positions match TRBD2. The CDR3 has 20 residues. The J segment lost 5 bases and the V segment lost 2 bases, leaving 20 bases of the junction unmatched. In germline, CDR1 is KGHSH, CDR2 LQKENI. The CDR3 nucleotides read TGTGCCAGCTCACCATATGGGACAGCGAGATTTAGCGGGGGGGCCGACGAGCAGTACTTC. Translated, it gives CASSPYGTARFSGGADEQYF.

Only one count was recorded for this clone. CDR3 sequence reads: CASSPGQGFDEQYF. As DNA, the CDR3 is TGCGCCAGCAGCCCGGGACAGGGATTCGACGAGCAGTACTTC. The genes are TRBV5-1 and TRBJ2-7; 9 bases align to TRBD1. After removal of 4 bases from V and 5 bases from J, the junction contained 7 bases not matched to a gene. The germline gives CDR1 SGHRS, CDR2 YFSETQ. The length of the CDR3 is 14 residues. Full variable domain (missing parts from reference TRBV5-1 and TRBJ2-7): KAGVTQTPRYLIKTRGQQVTLSCSPISGHRSVSWYQQTPGQGLQFLFEYFSETQRNKGNFPGRFSGRQFSNSRSEMNVSTLELGDSALYLCASSPGQGFDEQYFGPGTRLTVT.

J is TRBJ2-4 and V is TRBV18, with TRBD2 matching 13 bases. V lost 2 bases to trimming and J lost 1 base; unmatched junction nucleotides: 2. This CDR3 contains 17 residues. From germline, CDR1 is KGHSH and CDR2 LQKENI. The CDR3 here is CASSPGTSGIAKNIQYF. CDR3 sequence (DNA): TGTGCCAGCTCACCAGGGACTAGCGGGATTGCCAAAAACATTCAGTACTTC.

The chain links TRBV19 to TRBJ2-7; D perhaps matches TRBD1 (6 bases). The CDR3 is 12 amino acids. V lost 11 bases to trimming and J lost 2 bases, with 13 bases between them. Per germline, CDR1 LNHDA and CDR2 SQIVND (reference sequence). CDR3 sequence (DNA): TGTGCCGCAGGACAGCCCCCCTACGAGCAGTACTTC. It specifies CAAGQPPYEQYF.

This chain uses TRBV5-1 with TRBJ2-3; a possible D gene is TRBD1 (6 bases). Germline V lookup: CDR1 SGHRS, CDR2 YFSETQ. The CDR3 runs 13 residues. Trimming removed 4 bases at V and 6 bases at J, with 12 bases between. CDR3 residues: CASSRQGRDTQYF. The CDR3 DNA reads as TGCGCCAGCAGCCGGCAGGGGCGGGATACGCAGTATTTT. Using reference TRBV5-1 and TRBJ2-3 for the parts outside the CDR3, the full variable domain is KAGVTQTPRYLIKTRGQQVTLSCSPISGHRSVSWYQQTPGQGLQFLFEYFSETQRNKGNFPGRFSGRQFSNSRSEMNVSTLELGDSALYLCASSRQGRDTQYFGPGTRLTVL.

This clone is a singleton in its sample. Here the CDR3 DNA reads TGCGCCAGCAGCTTGCGGGGATCAACAGATACGCAGTATTTT. Amino acid sequence: CASSLRGSTDTQYF. The gene calls are TRBV5-1 and TRBJ2-3, with D possibly matching TRBD2 (5 bases). V was pared by 1 base and J by 3 bases, with 9 bases between. CDR1 SGHRS and CDR2 YFSETQ come from the germline V gene. The CDR3 extends over 14 amino acids.

The rearrangement links TRBV6-1 to TRBJ1-3; D uncertain. CDR3 size: 15 residues. Trimming took off 4 bases at V and 0 bases at J, with 10 bases between the two ends. CDR1 and CDR2 from the germline V gene are MNHNS and SASEGT. The CDR3 DNA follows: TGTGCCAGCAGTGGGTACGGTCACTCTGGAAACACCATATATTTT. Protein product: CASSGYGHSGNTIYF.

The V and J genes are TRBV5-8 and TRBJ2-4; no definite D call. The V end lost 1 base, the J end lost 0 bases, and 5 bases lay between the germline ends. Germline V CDR1 and CDR2: SGHTS, YDEGEE. The CDR3 has 14 amino acids. The CDR3 sequence is CASSLTVAKNIQYF. The CDR3 DNA is TGTGCCAGCAGCTTGACAGTAGCCAAAAACATTCAGTACTTC.

The sample holds one count of this clone. The CDR3 reads CASSASGHGSYNEQFF. DNA of the CDR3: TGTGCCAGCAGCGCGAGCGGCCATGGCTCCTACAATGAGCAGTTCTTC. The rearrangement uses TRBV9 and TRBJ2-1, with D perhaps TRBD2 (5 bases). CDR1 is SGDLS, CDR2 YYNGEE, per germline. The V gene lost 3 bases and the J gene lost 0 bases, with 13 bases spanning the gap. This CDR3 is 16 amino acids long. The entire variable domain, with the rest obtained from reference TRBV9 and TRBJ2-1, is as follows: DSGVTQTPKHLITATGQRVTLRCSPRSGDLSVYWYQQSLDQGLQFLIQYYNGEERAKGNILERFSAQQFPDLHSELNLSSLELGDSALYFCASSASGHGSYNEQFFGPGTRLTVL.

The CDR3 coding sequence is TGTGCCAGCAGTTCCCATCTTCGGGGGGACCTTCCTTACAATGAGCAGTTCTTC. The encoded protein is CASSSHLRGDLPYNEQFF. The chain carries TRBV28 and TRBJ2-1; 7 nucleotides match TRBD2. Germline loops: CDR1 MDHEN, CDR2 SYDVKM. The CDR3 has 18 residues. V was pared by 4 bases and J by 4 bases, with 16 bases of the junction left unmatched.

DNA of the CDR3: TGTGCCAGCAGCTTGGGGACTAGCTCGGGCCACGAGCAGTACTTC. Its protein is CASSLGTSSGHEQYF. The chain uses TRBV11-2 and TRBJ2-7; 9 bases map to TRBD2. Germline CDR1 is SGHAT and CDR2 is FQNNGV. The CDR3 runs to 15 residues. V dropped 3 bases and J dropped 5; count of bases not matched to a gene: 8.

The J gene is TRBJ1-1, the V gene TRBV5-1; maybe TRBD1 (6 bases). CDR3 size: 16 residues. CDR1 and CDR2 (germline): SGHRS, YFSETQ. The V end was cut by 0 bases, the J end by 1 base, with 13 bases between. CDR3 region: CASSLVGGGKNTEAFF. CDR3 bases: TGCGCCAGCAGCTTGGTAGGGGGGGGCAAGAACACTGAAGCTTTCTTT.

V usage is TRBV9 and J usage is TRBJ1-6; possibly TRBD1 for D (6 bases). Germline V lookup: CDR1 SGDLS, CDR2 YYNGEE. The V and J ends lost 0 bases and 7 bases respectively, with 17 bases between them. This CDR3 has 17 amino acids. The CDR3 bases are TGTGCCAGCAGCGTAGCAGATCAGGGGCAACAGAATTCACCCCTCCACTTT. Encoded protein: CASSVADQGQQNSPLHF.